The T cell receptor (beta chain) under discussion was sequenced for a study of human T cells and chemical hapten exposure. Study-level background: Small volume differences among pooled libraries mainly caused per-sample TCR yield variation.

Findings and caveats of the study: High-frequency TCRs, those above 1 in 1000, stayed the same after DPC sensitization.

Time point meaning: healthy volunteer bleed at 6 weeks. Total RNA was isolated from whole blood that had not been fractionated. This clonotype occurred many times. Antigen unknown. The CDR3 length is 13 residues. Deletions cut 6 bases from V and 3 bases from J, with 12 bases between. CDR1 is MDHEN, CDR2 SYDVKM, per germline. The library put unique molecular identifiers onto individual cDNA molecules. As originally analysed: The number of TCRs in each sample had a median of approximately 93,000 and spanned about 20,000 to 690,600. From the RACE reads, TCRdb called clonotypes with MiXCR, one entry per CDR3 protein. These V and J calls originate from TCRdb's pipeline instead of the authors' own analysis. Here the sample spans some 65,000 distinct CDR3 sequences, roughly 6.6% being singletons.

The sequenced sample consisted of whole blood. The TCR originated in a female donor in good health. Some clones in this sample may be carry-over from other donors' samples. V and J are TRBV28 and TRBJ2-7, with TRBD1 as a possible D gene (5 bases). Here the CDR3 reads CASSARTSYEQYF. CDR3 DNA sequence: TGTGCCAGCAGCGCCCGGACAAGCTACGAGCAGTACTTC.